This T cell receptor (beta chain) was found in a study of shared clonotypes between healthy human individuals. Regarding the study as a whole: An effect of sequencing depth on clonotype sharing among donors was expected. When naive CD4 clonotypes were compared across several donors, approximately 5% were shared. Specimens sampled were limited to blood, with tissue repertoires likely differing.

Remarks on this clone: Its target is not known.

The protocol was immunoSEQ multiplex PCR, while the TCRdb copy is restricted to in-frame clones and leaves out a portion. The sample carries millions of clones, roughly 95% recorded once. The CDR3 contains 14 residues. V dropped 5 bases and J dropped 6 bases, with 17 bases sitting between them. Germline V CDR1 and CDR2: SEHNR, FQNEAQ (reference sequence). Specimen: naive CD4+ T cells sorted from blood. Indicated subset: CD45RA+ positively selected. This chain connects TRBV7-9 to TRBJ2-7, with D possibly TRBD2 on 5 matching bases. The TCR originated in a man aged 18 to 29 in good health. CDR3 bases: TGTGCCAGCAGCCGAGGGCTAGAGCCGGGCGAGCAGTACTTC. It specifies CASSRGLEPGEQYF.